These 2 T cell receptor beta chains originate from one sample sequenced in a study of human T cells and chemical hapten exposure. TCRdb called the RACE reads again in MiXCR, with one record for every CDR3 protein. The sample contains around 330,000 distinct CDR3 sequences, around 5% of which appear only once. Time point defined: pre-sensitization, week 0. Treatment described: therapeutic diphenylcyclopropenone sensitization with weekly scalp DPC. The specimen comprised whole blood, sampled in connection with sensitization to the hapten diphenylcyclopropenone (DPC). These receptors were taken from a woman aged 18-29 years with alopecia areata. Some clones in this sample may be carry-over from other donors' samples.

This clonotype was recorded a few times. DNA of the CDR3: TGTGCCAGCAGCCCCAGGGGAGGCGGCACCGGGGAGCTGTTTTTT. It translates to CASSPRGGGTGELFF. V usage is TRBV7-3 and J usage is TRBJ2-2, with D perhaps given as TRBD1 or TRBD2 (6 bases each). V dropped 5 bases and J dropped 4 bases, with 14 bases sitting between them. CDR1 SGHTA and CDR2 FQGTGA come from the germline V gene. This CDR3 is built from 15 residues.

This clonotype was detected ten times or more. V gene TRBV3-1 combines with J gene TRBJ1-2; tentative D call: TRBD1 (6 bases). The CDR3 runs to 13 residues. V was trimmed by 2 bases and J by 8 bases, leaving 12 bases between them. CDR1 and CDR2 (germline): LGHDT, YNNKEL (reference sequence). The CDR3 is CASSQRQVSGYTF. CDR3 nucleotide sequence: TGTGCCAGCAGCCAACGACAGGTCTCAGGCTACACCTTC.